A single sample gave rise to the 17 T cell receptor beta chains below, sequenced in a study of T cells in Graves' hyperthyroidism and ophthalmopathy. Amplified TCR beta CDR3 regions came from RNA transcripts. The HTBI set primed first-round TCR CDR3 RT-PCR. One entry per CDR3 protein, called by TCRdb with MiXCR from the multiplex PCR reads. This sample has 200,000 or so distinct CDR3 sequences, with about a sixth found just once. Source material: blood. These receptors all come from a woman in her fifties or sixties with Graves' hyperthyroidism.

This clonotype was recorded at least ten times. The chain recombines TRBV6-1 with TRBJ1-1; 7 bases agree with TRBD1. J was trimmed by 5 bases and V by 6 bases; bases with no gene match: 6. Germline V lookup: CDR1 MNHNS, CDR2 SASEGT. This CDR3 comprises 13 residues. CDR3 in DNA: TGTGCCAGCAGAGACAGGGTAATGACTGAAGCTTTCTTT. It specifies CASRDRVMTEAFF.

V gene TRBV2 combines with J gene TRBJ1-1, with TRBD1 identical over 11 bases. The V gene end was trimmed by 6 bases and the J gene end by 5 bases; junction bases not matched to a gene: 5. Germline values: CDR1 SNHLY, CDR2 FYNNEI. CDR3 length: 14 amino acids. The CDR3 protein is CASSGQGAWTEAFF. The CDR3 DNA reads as TGTGCCAGCAGCGGACAGGGGGCGTGGACTGAAGCTTTCTTT.

In this sample, this clonotype turned up many times. This chain uses TRBV4-1 with TRBJ2-7; 7 bases line up with TRBD1. V dropped 3 bases and J dropped 0; count of bases not matched to a gene: 8. CDR1 MGHRA and CDR2 YSYEKL come from the germline V gene. This CDR3 is built from 16 residues. The CDR3 sequence is CASSQLLQGSSYEQYF. The CDR3 DNA is TGCGCCAGCAGCCAGCTACTACAGGGGAGCTCCTACGAGCAGTACTTC.

Many counts were recorded for this clonotype. The rearrangement joins TRBV28 to TRBJ2-4; D remains ambiguous. V was trimmed by 6 bases and J by 0 bases, leaving 12 bases between them. CDR1 and CDR2 (germline): MDHEN, SYDVKM. CDR3 length: 15 amino acids. As DNA, the CDR3 is TGTGCCAGCAGGCGATCCCGGCTAGCCAAAAACATTCAGTACTTC. Its translation is CASRRSRLAKNIQYF.

In this sample, this clonotype turned up many times. This chain uses TRBV12-3 or TRBV12-4 with TRBJ2-5, with 7 nucleotides matching TRBD2. The V segment lost 3 bases and the J segment 2 bases; nucleotides outside the gene matches: 3. The CDR3 has 14 amino acids. The CDR3 reads CASSLSAGQETQYF. CDR3 in DNA: TGTGCCAGCAGTTTGTCAGCGGGGCAAGAGACCCAGTACTTC.

This clonotype was detected many times. J is TRBJ1-1 and V is TRBV7-6; no firm D call. CDR1 is SGHVS and CDR2 is FNYEAQ in the germline V gene. V was pared by 1 base and J by 1 base, with 7 bases between. This CDR3 has 14 residues. The CDR3 nucleotides are TGTGCCAGCAGCTTAGATTGGGGGAACACTGAAGCTTTCTTT. It encodes CASSLDWGNTEAFF. The full variable domain, its missing parts supplied by reference TRBV7-6 and TRBJ1-1, is GAGVSQSPRYKVTKRGQDVALRCDPISGHVSLYWYRQALGQGPEFLTYFNYEAQQDKSGLPNDRFSAERPEGSISTLTIQRTEQRDSAMYRCASSLDWGNTEAFFGQGTRLTVV.

The rearrangement links TRBV12-3 or TRBV12-4 to TRBJ1-1; D might be TRBD1 (6 bases). The CDR3 contains 14 residues. V lost 6 bases, J lost 4 bases, and 15 bases lay in between. The CDR3 sequence: CASRLQGGGTEAFF. The DNA for the CDR3 is TGTGCCAGCAGACTACAGGGTGGGGGCACTGAAGCTTTCTTT.

The chain has TRBV5-1 and TRBJ2-1; 14 nucleotides match TRBD2. The length of the CDR3 is 14 residues. Losses at the gene ends were 3 bases for V and 15 bases for J; bases not matched to a gene: 8. CDR1 SGHRS and CDR2 YFSETQ come from the germline V gene. The CDR3, as DNA: TGCGCCAGCAGCTGGGGGACTAGCGGGAGTATTCTGTTCTTC. As protein: CASSWGTSGSILFF.

This clonotype has just a few counts. The chain couples TRBV19 to TRBJ1-2; 11 nucleotides line up with TRBD1. V was clipped by 5 bases and J by 7 bases; unmatched bases: 3. This CDR3 is built from 13 residues. The germline V gene has CDR1 LNHDA and CDR2 SQIVND (reference sequence). CDR3 bases: TGTGCCAGTAGTCGGGACAGGGGGACTGGCTACACCTTC. Its translation is CASSRDRGTGYTF.

This clonotype was detected a few times. The rearrangement uses TRBV7-9 and TRBJ1-2, with 7 bases matching TRBD1. This CDR3 has 16 residues. After removal of 5 bases from V and 0 bases from J, the junction contained 9 bases not matched to a gene. Germline V lookup: CDR1 SEHNR, CDR2 FQNEAQ (reference sequence). As DNA, the CDR3 is TGTGCCAGCAGCCGCGACAGGGAGGGGGCTAACTATGGCTACACCTTC. The encoded protein is CASSRDREGANYGYTF.

This clonotype was observed many times. This rearrangement joins TRBV20-1 to TRBJ2-3; weak D call: TRBD1 (6 bases). CDR1 and CDR2 from the germline V gene are DFQATT and SNEGSKA (reference sequence). The CDR3 extends over 14 amino acids. V lost 6 bases and J lost 2, with 15 bases in between. This chain's CDR3 is CSARGPTSTDTQYF. DNA for the CDR3: TGCAGTGCCAGGGGACCAACATCCACAGATACGCAGTATTTT.

Concerning this clonotype: A much larger clone differs by one base, so this may be a read error. This chain uses TRBV24-1 with TRBJ2-1; 11 bases are shared with TRBD2. Looked up from germline, CDR1 is KGHDR and CDR2 is SFDVKD. The CDR3 contains 16 residues. V lost 8 bases to trimming and J lost 7 bases; unmatched junction nucleotides: 12. CDR3: CATNLVAGGPQNEQFF. DNA of the CDR3: TGTGCCACCAATCTGGTAGCGGGAGGGCCCCAGAATGAGCAGTTCTTC.

This clonotype has a count of ten or more. This chain connects TRBV18 to TRBJ1-1; D remains unclear. The CDR3 is 15 residues long. CDR1 and CDR2 (germline): KGHSH, LQKENI. Trimming left V 0 bases short and J 0 bases short, with 8 bases between. CDR3 nucleotides: TGTGCCAGCTCACCACCGGGGTGGGTGAACACTGAAGCTTTCTTT. Its protein is CASSPPGWVNTEAFF.

This clonotype was recorded at least ten times. This chain links TRBV11-2 with TRBJ2-2; 11 nucleotides line up with TRBD1. The germline gives CDR1 SGHAT, CDR2 FQNNGV. This CDR3 is built from 16 residues. J was trimmed by 6 bases and V by 5 bases; bases with no gene match: 8. The chain's CDR3 is CASSAYGQGAAGELFF. CDR3 bases: TGTGCCAGCAGCGCCTATGGACAGGGGGCCGCCGGGGAGCTGTTTTTT. Full variable domain (outside the CDR3, taken from reference TRBV11-2 and TRBJ2-2): EAGVAQSPRYKIIEKRQSVAFWCNPISGHATLYWYQQILGQGPKLLIQFQNNGVVDDSQLPKDRFSAERLKGVDSTLKIQPAKLEDSAVYLCASSAYGQGAAGELFFGEGSRLTVL.

The CDR3, as DNA: TGTGCCAGCAATTGGAACAGGGGCAATGAGCAGTTCTTC. Translated, it gives CASNWNRGNEQFF. The chain combines TRBV13 with TRBJ2-1, with TRBD1 matching 7 bases. The germline CDR1 and CDR2 sequences are PRHDT and FYEKMQ (reference sequence). The CDR3 covers 13 residues. Trimming cost V 7 bases and J 6 bases; bases outside gene matches: 6.

This chain connects TRBV30 to TRBJ1-2; possibly TRBD1 for D (5 bases). The V end lost 4 bases, the J end lost 8 bases, and 8 bases lay between the germline ends. Germline V gene sequence: CDR1 GTSNPN, CDR2 SVGIG (reference sequence). This CDR3 is 10 amino acids long. The CDR3 region has the DNA TGTGCCTGGAATTGGGGCGGCTACACCTTC. This sequence encodes CAWNWGGYTF.

This clonotype was recorded many times. The chain is built from TRBV3-1 and TRBJ1-4; D perhaps matches TRBD1 (6 bases). Between the trimmed V and J ends, which lost 3 bases and 8 bases, there was a span of 13 bases. The CDR3 spans 14 residues. CDR1 is LGHDT, CDR2 YNNKEL, per germline (reference sequence). CDR3 nucleotides: TGTGCCAGCAGCCAGCCGGGACACGCAGAAAAACTGTTTTTT. Protein: CASSQPGHAEKLFF.